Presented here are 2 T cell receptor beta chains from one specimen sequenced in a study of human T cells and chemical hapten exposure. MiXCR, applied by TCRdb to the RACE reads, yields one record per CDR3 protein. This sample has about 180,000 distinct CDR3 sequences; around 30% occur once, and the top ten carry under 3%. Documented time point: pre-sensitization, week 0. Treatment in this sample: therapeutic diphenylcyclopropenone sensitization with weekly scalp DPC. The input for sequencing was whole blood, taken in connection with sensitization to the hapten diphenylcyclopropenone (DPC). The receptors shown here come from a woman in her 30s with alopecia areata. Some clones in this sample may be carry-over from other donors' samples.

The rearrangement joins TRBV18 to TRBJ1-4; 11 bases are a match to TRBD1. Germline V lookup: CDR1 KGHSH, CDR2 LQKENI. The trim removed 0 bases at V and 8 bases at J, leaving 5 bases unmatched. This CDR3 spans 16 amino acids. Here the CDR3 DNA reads TGTGCCAGCTCACCACCCGGACAGGGGGCAGACGAAAAACTGTTTTTT. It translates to CASSPPGQGADEKLFF.

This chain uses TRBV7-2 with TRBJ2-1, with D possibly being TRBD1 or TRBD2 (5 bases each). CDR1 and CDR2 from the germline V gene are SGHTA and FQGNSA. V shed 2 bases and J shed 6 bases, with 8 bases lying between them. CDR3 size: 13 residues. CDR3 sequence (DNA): TGTGCCAGCAGCTTACCAGGGAGCAATGAGCAGTTCTTC. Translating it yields CASSLPGSNEQFF.